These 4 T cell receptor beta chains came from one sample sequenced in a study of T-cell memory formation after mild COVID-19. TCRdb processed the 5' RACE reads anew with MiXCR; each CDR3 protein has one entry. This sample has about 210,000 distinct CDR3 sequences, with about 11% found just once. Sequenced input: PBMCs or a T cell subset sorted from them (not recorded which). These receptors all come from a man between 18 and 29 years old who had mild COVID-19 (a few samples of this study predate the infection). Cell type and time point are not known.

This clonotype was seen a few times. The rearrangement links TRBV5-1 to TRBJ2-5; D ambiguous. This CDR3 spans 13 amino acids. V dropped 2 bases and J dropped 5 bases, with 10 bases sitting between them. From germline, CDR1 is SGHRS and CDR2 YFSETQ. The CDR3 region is CASSFRLGETQYF. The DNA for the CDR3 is TGCGCCAGCAGCTTCCGTCTCGGGGAGACCCAGTACTTC.

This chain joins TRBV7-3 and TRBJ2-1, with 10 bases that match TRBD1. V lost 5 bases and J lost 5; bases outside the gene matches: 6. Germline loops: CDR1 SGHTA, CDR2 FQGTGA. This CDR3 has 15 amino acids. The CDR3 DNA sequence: TGTGCCAGCAGCAATGGACAGGGGGTTGACAATGAGCAGTTCTTC. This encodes CASSNGQGVDNEQFF. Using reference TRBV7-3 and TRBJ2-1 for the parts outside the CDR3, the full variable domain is GAGVSQTPSNKVTEKGKYVELRCDPISGHTALYWYRQSLGQGPEFLIYFQGTGAADDSGLPNDRFFAVRPEGSVSTLKIQRTERGDSAVYLCASSNGQGVDNEQFFGPGTRLTVL.

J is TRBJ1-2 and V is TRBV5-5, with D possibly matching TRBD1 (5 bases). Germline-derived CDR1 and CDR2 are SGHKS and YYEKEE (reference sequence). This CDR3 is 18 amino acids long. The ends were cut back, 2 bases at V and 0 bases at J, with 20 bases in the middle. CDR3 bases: TGTGCCAGCAGCTTCGCGGCGGGGGGTTCTCAAGCTAACTATGGCTACACCTTC. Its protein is CASSFAAGGSQANYGYTF.

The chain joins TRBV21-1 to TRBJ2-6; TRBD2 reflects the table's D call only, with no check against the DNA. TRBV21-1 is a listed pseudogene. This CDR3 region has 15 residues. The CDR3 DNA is TGTGCCAGCAGAATTGGCGGGTCTGGGGCCAACGTCCTGACTTTC. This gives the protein CASRIGGSGANVLTF.